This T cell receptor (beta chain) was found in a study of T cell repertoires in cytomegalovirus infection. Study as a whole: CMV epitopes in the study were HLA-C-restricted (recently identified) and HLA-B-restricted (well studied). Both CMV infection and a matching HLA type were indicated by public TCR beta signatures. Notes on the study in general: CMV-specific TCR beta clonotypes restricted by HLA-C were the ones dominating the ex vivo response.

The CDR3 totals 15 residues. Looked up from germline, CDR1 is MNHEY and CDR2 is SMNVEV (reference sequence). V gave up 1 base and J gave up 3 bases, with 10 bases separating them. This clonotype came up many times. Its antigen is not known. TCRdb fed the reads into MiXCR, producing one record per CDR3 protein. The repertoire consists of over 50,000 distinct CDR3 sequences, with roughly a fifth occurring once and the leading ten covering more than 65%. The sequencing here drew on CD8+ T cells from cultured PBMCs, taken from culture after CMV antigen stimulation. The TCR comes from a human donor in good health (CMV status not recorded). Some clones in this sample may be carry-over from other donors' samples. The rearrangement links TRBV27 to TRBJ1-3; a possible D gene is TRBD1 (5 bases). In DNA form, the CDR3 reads TGTGCCAGCAGTTTATACGGGGGAGGTGGAAACACCATATATTTT. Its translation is CASSLYGGGGNTIYF.